Below are 5 T cell receptor beta chains sequenced from a single sample in a study of blood T cell repertoires in COVID-19. Libraries were prepared by immunoSEQ multiplex PCR; TCRdb keeps only in-frame clonotypes and omits some of them. This table holds approximately 100,000 clones, roughly nine tenths found once. Sequenced input: peripheral blood. These receptors came from a human donor in a cohort sampled during active COVID-19.

The rearrangement uses TRBV12-3 or TRBV12-4 and TRBJ1-2, with 8 positions matching TRBD1. CDR3 length: 13 residues. V shed 2 bases, J shed 6 bases, and the junction held 2 bases outside the gene matches. CDR3 amino acids: CASSLTTGDGYTF. As DNA, the CDR3 is TGTGCCAGCAGTTTAACGACAGGGGATGGCTACACCTTC.

The sample holds one count of this clone. The chain links TRBV4-3 to TRBJ2-2; D unresolved. The length of the CDR3 is 13 residues. CDR1 is LGHNA, CDR2 YSLEER, per germline. The V end lost 1 base, the J end lost 5 bases, and 5 bases lay between the germline ends. The CDR3: CASSQGQTGELFF. CDR3 coding DNA: TGCGCCAGCAGCCAAGGTCAGACCGGGGAGCTGTTTTTT.

This clone showed up just once. The V and J genes are TRBV5-1 and TRBJ2-2; D not resolved. Germline CDR1 is SGHRS and CDR2 is YFSETQ. This CDR3 is 14 amino acids long. Trimming removed 0 bases from V and 5 bases from J, with 8 bases in between. The CDR3 here is CASSLATHTGELFF. For the CDR3, the DNA is TGCGCCAGCAGCTTGGCCACTCATACCGGGGAGCTGTTTTTT.

The V call is TRBV6-1, the J call TRBJ2-3, with D possibly TRBD2 on 7 matching bases. From germline, CDR1 is MNHNS and CDR2 SASEGT. V shed 3 bases and J shed 2 bases, with 9 bases lying between them. There are 14 residues in the CDR3. This CDR3 reads CASSDGGPTDTQYF. In DNA form, the CDR3 reads TGTGCCAGCAGTGACGGGGGGCCCACAGATACGCAGTATTTT.

V gene TRBV14 combines with J gene TRBJ2-1; possibly TRBD2 for D (6 bases). Trimming removed 3 bases from V and 3 bases from J, with 12 bases in between. Germline loops: CDR1 SGHDN, CDR2 FVKESK. The CDR3 consists of 15 residues. CDR3 protein: CASSQSWGLYNEQFF. The CDR3, as DNA: TGTGCCAGCAGCCAGTCCTGGGGACTCTACAATGAGCAGTTCTTC.